The present TCR beta chain was sequenced within a study of cytomegalovirus exposure and HLA in healthy donors. General observations from the study: Most of the TCR beta V segments (in an earlier analysis) were productive either about 87% or about 30% of the time. The authors excluded some V segments, including TRBV6-2 and TRBV6-3, as indistinguishable. Researchers reported that a few CMV-associated chains were confirmed in vitro as CMV antigen-specific.

This CDR3 comprises 15 residues. Trimming left V 6 bases short and J 0 bases short, with 13 bases between. Per the germline V gene, CDR1 is LNHDA and CDR2 is SQIVND (reference sequence). A remark on this clone: Its matching antigen is unknown.

The PCR used 60 Vbeta and 13 Jbeta primers. Produced via immunoSEQ multiplex PCR; TCRdb's table is partial and in-frame only. The table lists about 140,000 clones, approximately 80% of them singletons, with approximately 4% in the top ten. The sequencing input was PBMCs. The receptor comes from a man aged 18 to 35 in good health and CMV-seronegative. This rearrangement joins TRBV19 to TRBJ2-3; maybe TRBD1 (6 bases). CDR3 sequence reads: CASSRDTISTDTQYF. Here the CDR3 DNA reads TGTGCCAGTAGCCGGGACACTATCAGCACAGATACGCAGTATTTT.